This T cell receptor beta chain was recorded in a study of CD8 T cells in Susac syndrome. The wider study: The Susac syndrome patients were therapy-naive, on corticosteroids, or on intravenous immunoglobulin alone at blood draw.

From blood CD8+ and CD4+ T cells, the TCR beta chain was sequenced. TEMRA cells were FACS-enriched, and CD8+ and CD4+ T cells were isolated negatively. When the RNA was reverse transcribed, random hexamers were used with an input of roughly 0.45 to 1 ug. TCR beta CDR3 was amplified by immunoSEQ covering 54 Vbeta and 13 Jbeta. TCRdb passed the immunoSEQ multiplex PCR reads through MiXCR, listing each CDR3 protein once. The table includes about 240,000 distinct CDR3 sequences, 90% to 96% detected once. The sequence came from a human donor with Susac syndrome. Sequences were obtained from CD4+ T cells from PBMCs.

DNA of the CDR3: TGTGCCAGCAGTTTAAGGAGGGCCGACGAGCAGTACTTC. It codes for CASSLRRADEQYF. V is TRBV27 and J is TRBJ2-7, with TRBD2 as a possible D gene (6 bases). The CDR3 covers 13 residues. V lost 2 bases and J lost 5, with 10 bases in between. CDR1 is MNHEY, CDR2 SMNVEV, per germline (reference sequence).